One and the same sample provided the 7 T cell receptor beta chains below, sequenced in a study of CD8 T cells in ankylosing spondylitis. Findings and caveats of the study: Seemingly distinctive of ankylosing spondylitis blood was a TCR beta motif formed by eight highly homologous variants.

Their specific antigens are unknown. Via MiXCR, TCRdb re-called the 5' RACE reads, giving one row per CDR3 protein. The repertoire consists of more than 300,000 distinct CDR3 sequences, with roughly 8% occurring once and the leading ten covering more than 12%. Sequencing input: blood, either unsorted or a sorted T cell fraction (not recorded which). The receptors derive from a male donor with ankylosing spondylitis.

This clonotype appeared many times. The chain has TRBV27 and TRBJ2-7, with TRBD1 as a possible D gene (6 bases). Germline CDR1 is MNHEY and CDR2 is SMNVEV (reference sequence). This CDR3 spans 13 amino acids. V shed 5 bases and J shed 3 bases, with 11 bases lying between them. The CDR3 region has the DNA TGTGCCAGCAGTGACACAGGGTTCTACGAGCAGTACTTC. Amino acids: CASSDTGFYEQYF.

The rearrangement joins TRBV11-2 to TRBJ2-7; D may be TRBD2 (5 bases). The CDR3 is made up of 12 amino acids. Trimming cost V 3 bases and J 11 bases, with 14 bases left between them. The germline gives CDR1 SGHAT, CDR2 FQNNGV. CDR3 region: CASSFLDSYKYF. CDR3 bases: TGTGCCAGCAGCTTTCTGGACTCCTATAAGTACTTC.

This clonotype was picked up a small number of times. This chain uses TRBV7-9 with TRBJ2-7; 11 bases fit TRBD2. J gave up 2 bases and V 6 bases, and 6 bases lay outside the gene matches. Germline V gives CDR1 SEHNR, CDR2 FQNEAQ (reference sequence). There are 15 residues in the CDR3. CDR3 nucleotide sequence: TGTGCCAGCAGTTCACCTAGCGGGGGGCCCTACGAGCAGTACTTC. It encodes CASSSPSGGPYEQYF.

This clonotype was detected a few times. V and J are TRBV9 and TRBJ2-1; D may be TRBD2 (6 bases). Germline lookup yields CDR1 SGDLS and CDR2 YYNGEE. The CDR3 totals 16 residues. V was pared by 0 bases and J by 1 base, with 11 bases between. Written as DNA, the CDR3 is TGTGCCAGCAGCGTAGGCCCAGGGAGGTCCTACAATGAGCAGTTCTTC. This sequence encodes CASSVGPGRSYNEQFF.

This clonotype was counted a few times. V usage is TRBV30 and J usage is TRBJ1-5; possibly TRBD1 for D (5 bases). Germline CDR1 and CDR2: GTSNPN and SVGIG (reference sequence). The CDR3 consists of 13 residues. The V end was cut by 5 bases, the J end by 3 bases, with 11 bases between. Here the CDR3 reads CAWGTGSNQPQHF. In DNA, the CDR3 is TGTGCCTGGGGCACAGGCTCCAATCAGCCCCAGCATTTT.

This clonotype has more than one count but fewer than ten. CDR3 DNA: TGTGCCTACGGGTGGGGCCTTAACTCTGGAAACACCATATATTTT. Its translation: CAYGWGLNSGNTIYF. The chain links TRBV30 to TRBJ1-3; perhaps TRBD1 as D (5 bases). Germline V gene sequence: CDR1 GTSNPN, CDR2 SVGIG (reference sequence). Trimming took off 7 bases at V and 0 bases at J, with 16 bases between the two ends. The CDR3 totals 15 residues.

In this sample, this clonotype turned up a few times. The chain is built from TRBV15 and TRBJ2-3; the D gene is possibly TRBD2 (5 bases). The CDR3 extends over 12 amino acids. Germline lookup yields CDR1 LNHNV and CDR2 YYDKDF (reference sequence). With 3 bases removed from V and 10 bases from J, the gap between germline ends came to 11 bases. Here the CDR3 reads CATSRTSGAQYF. In nucleotides, the CDR3 is TGTGCCACCAGCAGGACCTCCGGGGCGCAGTATTTT.